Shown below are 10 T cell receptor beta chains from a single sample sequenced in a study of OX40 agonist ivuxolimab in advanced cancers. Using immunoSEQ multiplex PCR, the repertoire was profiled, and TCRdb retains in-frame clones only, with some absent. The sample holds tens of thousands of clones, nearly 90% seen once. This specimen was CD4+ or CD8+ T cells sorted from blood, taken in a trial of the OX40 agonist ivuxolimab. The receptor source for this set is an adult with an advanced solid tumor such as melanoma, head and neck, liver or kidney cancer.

The CDR3 DNA follows: TGTGCCAGCAGCCCCTGGGGGACCACCGGGGAGCTGTTTTTT. Amino acids: CASSPWGTTGELFF. J is TRBJ2-2 and V is TRBV9; D may be TRBD1 or TRBD2 (5 bases each). Germline CDR1 is SGDLS and CDR2 is YYNGEE. The CDR3 has 14 amino acids. Trimming removed 4 bases at V and 4 bases at J, with 11 bases between.

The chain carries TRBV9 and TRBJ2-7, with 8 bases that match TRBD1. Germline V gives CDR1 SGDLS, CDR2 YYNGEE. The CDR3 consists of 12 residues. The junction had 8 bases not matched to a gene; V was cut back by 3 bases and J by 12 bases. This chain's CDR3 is CASSDGQGTSYF. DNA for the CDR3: TGTGCCAGCAGCGACGGACAGGGAACGTCGTACTTC.

CDR3 loop: CASSFGVQETQYF. CDR3 DNA: TGTGCCAGCAGCTTCGGAGTCCAAGAGACCCAGTACTTC. This sequence joins TRBV11-2 and TRBJ2-5; D is unresolved. This CDR3 contains 13 residues. Trimming left V 3 bases short and J 1 base short, with 6 bases between. CDR1 is SGHAT and CDR2 is FQNNGV in the germline V gene.

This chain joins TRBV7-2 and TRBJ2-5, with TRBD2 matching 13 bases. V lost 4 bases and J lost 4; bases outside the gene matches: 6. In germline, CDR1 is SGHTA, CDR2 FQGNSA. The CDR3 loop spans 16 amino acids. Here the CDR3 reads CASSSGLAGVPETQYF. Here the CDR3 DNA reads TGTGCCAGCAGCTCCGGACTAGCGGGGGTTCCAGAGACCCAGTACTTC.

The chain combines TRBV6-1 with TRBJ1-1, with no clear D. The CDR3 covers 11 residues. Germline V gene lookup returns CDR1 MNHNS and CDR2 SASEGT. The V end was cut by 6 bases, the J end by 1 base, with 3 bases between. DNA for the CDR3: TGTGCCAGCAGGAGGAACACTGAAGCTTTCTTT. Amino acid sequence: CASRRNTEAFF.

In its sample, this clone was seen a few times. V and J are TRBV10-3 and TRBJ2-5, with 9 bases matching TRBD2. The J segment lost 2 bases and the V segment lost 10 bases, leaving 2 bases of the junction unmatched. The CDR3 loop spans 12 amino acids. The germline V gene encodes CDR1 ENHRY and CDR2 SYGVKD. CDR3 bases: TGTGCCAGCGGGGGGGGGCAAGAGACCCAGTACTTC. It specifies CASGGGQETQYF.

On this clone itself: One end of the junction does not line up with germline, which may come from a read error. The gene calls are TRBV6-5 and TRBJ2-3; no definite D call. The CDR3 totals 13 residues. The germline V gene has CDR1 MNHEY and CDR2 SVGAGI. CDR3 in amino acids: CASTYGKHRYAVF. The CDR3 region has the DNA TGTGCCAGCACCTACGGAAAGCACAGATACGCAGTATTT.

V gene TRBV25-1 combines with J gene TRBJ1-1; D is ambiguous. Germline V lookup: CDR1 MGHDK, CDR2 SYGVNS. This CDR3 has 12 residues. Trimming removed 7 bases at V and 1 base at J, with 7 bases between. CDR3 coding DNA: TGTGCCAGCAAGGCCCCGAACACTGAAGCTTTCTTT. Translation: CASKAPNTEAFF.

The CDR3 DNA follows: TGTGCCAGCAGCCCTTACACCGCAACTAATGAAAAACTGTTTTTT. It codes for CASSPYTATNEKLFF. J is TRBJ1-4 and V is TRBV9; no firm D call. Trimming shortened V by 4 bases and J by 0 bases, and 10 bases separated the two germline ends. In germline, CDR1 is SGDLS, CDR2 YYNGEE. This CDR3 spans 15 amino acids.

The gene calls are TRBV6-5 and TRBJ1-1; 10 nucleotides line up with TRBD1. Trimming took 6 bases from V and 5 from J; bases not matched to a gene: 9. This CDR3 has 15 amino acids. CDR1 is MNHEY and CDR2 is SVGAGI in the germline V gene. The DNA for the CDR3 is TGTGCCAGCAGCCGGGACAGGGGTTGGGGGACTGAAGCTTTCTTT. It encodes CASSRDRGWGTEAFF.